This T cell receptor (beta chain) was sequenced during a study of radiotherapy plus CTLA-4 blockade in lung cancer. Study at large: Disease control was achieved by less than 40% of patients, and objective responses by about 19%. Points from the study as a whole: Some TCR clones had been derived from tumors. These clones expanded in peripheral blood after radiotherapy plus ipilimumab. Early blood T cell clone dynamics reportedly forecast response best, with interferon-beta.

Patients in the study, people with chemo-refractory metastatic non-small-cell lung cancer, received focal radiation plus ipilimumab CTLA-4 blockade. With 3 bases removed from V and 7 bases from J, the gap between germline ends came to 13 bases. From germline, CDR1 is MNHEY and CDR2 SVGAGI. The CDR3 covers 14 residues. This clone was detected only a few times. The antigen is unknown. TCRdb's copy holds only in-frame clones and misses some; the assay was immunoSEQ multiplex PCR. The sample holds about 97,000 clones, approximately 74% seen once. The source is a human donor with non-small cell lung cancer who had a partial response to radiotherapy plus ipilimumab. Some clones in this sample may be carry-over from other donors' samples. Specimen: peripheral blood, collected from a patient treated with radiotherapy plus ipilimumab. The chain couples TRBV6-5 to TRBJ2-1; D remains ambiguous. The CDR3 coding sequence is TGTGCCAGCAGTTATAATCCTAAGAAGAATGAGCAGTTCTTC. This sequence encodes CASSYNPKKNEQFF.